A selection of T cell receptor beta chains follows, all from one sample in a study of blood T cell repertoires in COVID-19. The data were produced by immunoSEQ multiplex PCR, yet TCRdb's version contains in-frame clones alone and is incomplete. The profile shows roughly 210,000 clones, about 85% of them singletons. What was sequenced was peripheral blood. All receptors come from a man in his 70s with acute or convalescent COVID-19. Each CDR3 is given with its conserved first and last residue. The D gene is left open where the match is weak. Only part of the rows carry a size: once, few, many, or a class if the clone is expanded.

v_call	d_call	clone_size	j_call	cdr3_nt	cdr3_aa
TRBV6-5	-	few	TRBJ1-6	TGTGCCAGCAGCGGGATATATAATTCACCCCTCCACTTT	CASSGIYNSPLHF
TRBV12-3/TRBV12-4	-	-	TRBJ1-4	TGTGCCAGCAGAGCACAGGAGTTCGAAAAACTGTTTTTT	CASRAQEFEKLFF
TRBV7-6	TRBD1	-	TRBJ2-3	TGTGCCAGCAGCTGGGGGACAGGGGGTTCAGATACGCAGTATTTT	CASSWGTGGSDTQYF
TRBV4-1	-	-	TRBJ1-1	TGCGCCAGCAGCCAAGATAGACAGAGAACTGAAGCTTTCTTT	CASSQDRQRTEAFF
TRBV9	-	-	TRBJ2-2	TGTGCCAGCAGCCCCCACGGCGGGGAGCTGTTTTTT	CASSPHGGELFF
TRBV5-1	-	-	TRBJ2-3	TGCGCCAGCAGCTTGATCCGGACAGACACAGATACGCAGTATTTT	CASSLIRTDTDTQYF
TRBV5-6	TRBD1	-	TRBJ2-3	TGTGCCAGCAGCAAACGACAGGGGGTTAAAGATACGCAGTATTTT	CASSKRQGVKDTQYF
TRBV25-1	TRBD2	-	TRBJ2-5	TGTGCCAGCAGTGAATCGCGGGGGATAGCAGAGACCCAGTACTTC	CASSESRGIAETQYF
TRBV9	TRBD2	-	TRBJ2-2	TGTGCCAGCAGCCCTCGCCTAGCGGGAGTCACCGGGGAGCTGTTTTTT	CASSPRLAGVTGELFF
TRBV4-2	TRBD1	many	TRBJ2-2	TGTGCCAGCGGACTGAGGGACAGAGACACCGGGGAGCTGTTTTTT	CASGLRDRDTGELFF
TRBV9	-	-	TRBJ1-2	TGTGCCAGCAGCGTAGCTTCAACAGGAAACTATGGCTACACCTTC	CASSVASTGNYGYTF
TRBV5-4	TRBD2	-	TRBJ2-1	TGTGCCAGCAGCTTGGAACCTAGCGGGAATGGTGAGCAGTTCTTC	CASSLEPSGNGEQFF
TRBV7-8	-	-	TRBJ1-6	TGTGCCAGCAGCTTAGCGACAGCCAATTCACCCCTCCACTTT	CASSLATANSPLHF
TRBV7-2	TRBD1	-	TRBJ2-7	TGTGCCAGCAGCTCGACAGGGGGCGCTTCCTACGAGCAGTACTTC	CASSSTGGASYEQYF
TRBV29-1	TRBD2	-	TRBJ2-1	TGCAGCGTTGAACTAGCGGGAGTGTCGTACAATGAGCAGTTCTTC	CSVELAGVSYNEQFF
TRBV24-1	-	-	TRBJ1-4	TGTGCCACCAGTGATGGATCAGGGGAAAAACTGTTTTTT	CATSDGSGEKLFF
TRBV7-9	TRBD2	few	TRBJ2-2	TGTGCCAACGAGGGTCGGGAGGCGGACACCGGGGAGCTGTTTTTT	CANEGREADTGELFF
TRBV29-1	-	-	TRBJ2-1	TGCAGCGTTGACTCAGGGATCACCTACAATGAGCAGTTCTTC	CSVDSGITYNEQFF
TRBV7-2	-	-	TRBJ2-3	TGTGCCAGCAGCAAGCTTGTCAGCACAGATACGCAGTATTTT	CASSKLVSTDTQYF
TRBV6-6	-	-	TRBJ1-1	TGTGCCAGCAGTCAACTAGGGCAGCCCAGGGGTACTGAAGCTTTCTTT	CASSQLGQPRGTEAFF
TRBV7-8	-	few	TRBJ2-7	TGTGCCAGCAGCTTAGCGCAGGGTCCCTCCTACGAGCAGTACTTC	CASSLAQGPSYEQYF
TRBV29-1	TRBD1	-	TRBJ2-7	TGCAGCGTTGGAGACAGGGGGCCCTACGAGCAGTACTTC	CSVGDRGPYEQYF
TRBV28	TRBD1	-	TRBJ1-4	TGTGCCAGCAGAACAGGGGGGACGAATGAAAAACTGTTTTTT	CASRTGGTNEKLFF
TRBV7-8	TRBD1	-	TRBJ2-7	TGTGCCAGCAGCCGCGGGACAGGGAATGGCGAGCAGTACTTC	CASSRGTGNGEQYF
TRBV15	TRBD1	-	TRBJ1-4	TGTGCCACCAGCACCCGGACAGGGGAGGCTAATGAAAAACTGTTTTTT	CATSTRTGEANEKLFF
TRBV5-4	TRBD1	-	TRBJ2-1	TGTGCCAGCAGCTTGTTACCGGGACAGGGGAGGGATGAGCAGTTCTTC	CASSLLPGQGRDEQFF
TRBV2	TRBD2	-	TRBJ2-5	TGTGCCAGCAGTGATAGGAGGCTAGCGGGAGTGGTAACTGAGACCCAGTACTTC	CASSDRRLAGVVTETQYF
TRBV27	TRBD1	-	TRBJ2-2	TGTGCCAGCAGTTCTGGACAGGGAGGCACCGGGGAGCTGTTTTTT	CASSSGQGGTGELFF
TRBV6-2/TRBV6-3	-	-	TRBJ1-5	TGTGCCAGCAGTTACGGACAGTACAATCAGCCCCAGCATTTT	CASSYGQYNQPQHF
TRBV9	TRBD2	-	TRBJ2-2	TGTGCCAGCAGCGTGGGTTTTGGGACTACAACCGGGGAGCTGTTTTTT	CASSVGFGTTTGELFF
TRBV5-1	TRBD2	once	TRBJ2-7	TGCGCCAGCAGCTTGACTAGCGGGAGTATGAGCGAGCAGTACTTC	CASSLTSGSMSEQYF